This is a list of T cell receptor beta chains from one sample in a study of CD8 T cells in Susac syndrome. TCRdb fed the immunoSEQ multiplex PCR reads into MiXCR, producing one record per CDR3 protein. The sample yields hundreds of thousands of distinct CDR3 sequences, about 89% seen once. Sequenced material: CD8+ T cells from PBMCs. These receptors were taken from a human donor with multiple sclerosis. CDR3s include the opening cysteine and the closing phenylalanine or tryptophan. A D gene is named only where the DNA matches it firmly. The size entry is marked missing in some rows and otherwise reads once, few, many or a size class.

d_gene: NA; j_gene: TRBJ2-3; v_gene: TRBV25-1; abundance: NA; CDR3aa: CASGGGYTDTQYF; CDR3nt: TGTGCCAGCGGTGGGGGGTACACAGATACGCAGTATTTT
d_gene: TRBD1; j_gene: TRBJ1-5; v_gene: TRBV19; abundance: NA; CDR3aa: CASSWDRGLDQPQHF; CDR3nt: TGTGCCAGTAGCTGGGACAGGGGGTTGGATCAGCCCCAGCATTTT
d_gene: NA; j_gene: TRBJ2-3; v_gene: TRBV24-1; abundance: NA; CDR3aa: CATEDTTYADTQYF; CDR3nt: TGTGCCACGGAGGACACAACCTACGCAGATACGCAGTATTTT
d_gene: NA; j_gene: TRBJ2-3; v_gene: TRBV28; abundance: NA; CDR3aa: CASSLVPATDTQYF; CDR3nt: TGTGCCAGCAGTTTGGTCCCCGCCACAGATACGCAGTATTTT
d_gene: TRBD1; j_gene: TRBJ1-6; v_gene: TRBV20-1; abundance: NA; CDR3aa: CSAKSDRGYNSPLHF; CDR3nt: TGCAGTGCAAAATCCGACAGGGGGTATAATTCACCCCTCCACTTT
d_gene: TRBD2; j_gene: TRBJ2-1; v_gene: TRBV6-1; abundance: few; CDR3aa: CASSPSGGTYNEQFF; CDR3nt: TGTGCCAGCAGTCCTAGCGGGGGGACCTACAATGAGCAGTTCTTC
d_gene: NA; j_gene: TRBJ1-1; v_gene: TRBV5-1; abundance: NA; CDR3aa: CASSLEGRGNTEAFF; CDR3nt: TGCGCCAGCAGCTTGGAGGGCCGCGGGAACACTGAAGCTTTCTTT
d_gene: TRBD2; j_gene: TRBJ2-1; v_gene: TRBV5-1; abundance: NA; CDR3aa: CASSRLWGGEQFF; CDR3nt: TGCGCCAGCAGCCGTCTATGGGGGGGTGAGCAGTTCTTC
d_gene: NA; j_gene: TRBJ2-3; v_gene: TRBV9; abundance: NA; CDR3aa: CASSVVDSYTDTQYF; CDR3nt: TGTGCCAGCAGCGTAGTGGACAGCTACACAGATACGCAGTATTTT
d_gene: NA; j_gene: TRBJ2-3; v_gene: TRBV7-9; abundance: once; CDR3aa: CASRPEDPIIPDTQYF; CDR3nt: TGTGCCAGCAGGCCCGAGGACCCGATTATTCCAGATACGCAGTATTTT
d_gene: TRBD1; j_gene: TRBJ1-2; v_gene: TRBV7-2; abundance: few; CDR3aa: CATLDRGRGYTF; CDR3nt: TGTGCCACCCTAGACAGGGGGCGAGGCTACACCTTC
d_gene: TRBD2; j_gene: TRBJ2-1; v_gene: TRBV7-9; abundance: NA; CDR3aa: CASSSSGLGGEQFF; CDR3nt: TGTGCCAGCAGCTCTAGCGGCCTTGGGGGTGAGCAGTTCTTC
d_gene: NA; j_gene: TRBJ2-3; v_gene: TRBV19; abundance: NA; CDR3aa: CASSSTHTDTQYF; CDR3nt: TGTGCCAGTAGCTCGACCCACACAGATACGCAGTATTTT
d_gene: NA; j_gene: TRBJ2-2; v_gene: TRBV9; abundance: NA; CDR3aa: CASSATGGPDTGELFF; CDR3nt: TGTGCCAGCAGCGCCACCGGGGGGCCGGACACCGGGGAGCTGTTTTTT